The sequence of this TCR beta chain was determined in a study of blood T cell repertoires in COVID-19. The protocol was immunoSEQ multiplex PCR, while the TCRdb copy is restricted to in-frame clones and leaves out a portion. The table lists over 70,000 clones, 80% to 90% of them singletons. The CDR3 sequence is 17 residues long. CDR1 is MDHEN, CDR2 SYDVKM, per germline. V lost 7 bases, J lost 4 bases, and 15 bases stayed unmatched. The sequencing input was peripheral blood. This receptor was obtained from a man in his 60s with COVID-19, enrolled during active disease. This sequence joins TRBV28 and TRBJ1-3; TRBD1 aligns across 8 bases. The DNA of the CDR3 is TGTGCCAGCACAAGAACCGGGACAGGTTTTTCCGGAAACACCATATATTTT. Translated: CASTRTGTGFSGNTIYF.